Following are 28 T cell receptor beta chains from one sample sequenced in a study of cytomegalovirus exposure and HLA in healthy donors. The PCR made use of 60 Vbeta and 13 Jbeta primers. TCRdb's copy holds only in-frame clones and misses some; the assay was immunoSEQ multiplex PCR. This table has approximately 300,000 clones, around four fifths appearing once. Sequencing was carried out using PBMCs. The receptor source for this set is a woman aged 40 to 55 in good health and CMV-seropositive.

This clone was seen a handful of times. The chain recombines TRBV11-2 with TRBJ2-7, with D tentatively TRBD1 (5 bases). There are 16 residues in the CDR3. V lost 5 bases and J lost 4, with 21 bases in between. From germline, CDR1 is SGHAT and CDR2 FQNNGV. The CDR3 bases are TGTGCCAGCAGCGGGTGGGGCCAGAGATTAGTATACGAGCAGTACTTC. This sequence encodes CASSGWGQRLVYEQYF.

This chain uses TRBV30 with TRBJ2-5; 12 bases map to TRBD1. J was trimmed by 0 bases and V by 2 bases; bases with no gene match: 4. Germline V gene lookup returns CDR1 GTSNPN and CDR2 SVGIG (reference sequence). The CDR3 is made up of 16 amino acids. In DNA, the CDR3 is TGTGCCTGGAGTACGGGGGACAGGGGGCACCAAGAGACCCAGTACTTC. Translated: CAWSTGDRGHQETQYF.

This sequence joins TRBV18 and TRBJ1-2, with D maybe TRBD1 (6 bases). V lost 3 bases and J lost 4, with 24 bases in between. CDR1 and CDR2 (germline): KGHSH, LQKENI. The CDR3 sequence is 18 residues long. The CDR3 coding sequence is TGTGCCAGCTCACCGTCCGGGACACCACGTTCTGGAGTCTATGGCTACACCTTC. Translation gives CASSPSGTPRSGVYGYTF.

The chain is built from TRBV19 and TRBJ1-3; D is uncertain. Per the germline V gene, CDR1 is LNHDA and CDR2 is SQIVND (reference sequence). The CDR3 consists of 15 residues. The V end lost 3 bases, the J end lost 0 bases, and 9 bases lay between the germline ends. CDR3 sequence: CASSIKKLSGNTIYF. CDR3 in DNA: TGTGCCAGTAGTATTAAGAAACTCTCTGGAAACACCATATATTTT.

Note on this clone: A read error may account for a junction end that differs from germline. In nucleotides, the CDR3 is TGTGCTAGCAGTTCAACGGGAGGTTTGTACGAGCAGTACTTC. Its translation: CASSSTGGLYEQYF. This chain connects TRBV28 to TRBJ2-7; 7 positions agree with TRBD2. The V gene's germline CDR1 is MDHEN and CDR2 SYDVKM. This CDR3 is built from 14 residues.

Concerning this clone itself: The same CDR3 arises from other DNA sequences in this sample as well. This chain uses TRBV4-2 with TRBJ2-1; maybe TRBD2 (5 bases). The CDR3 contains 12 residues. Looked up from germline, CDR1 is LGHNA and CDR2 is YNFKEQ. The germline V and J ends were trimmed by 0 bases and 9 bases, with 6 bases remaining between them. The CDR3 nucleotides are TGTGCCAGCAGCCAAGAACGGGGTGAGCAGTTCTTC. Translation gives CASSQERGEQFF.

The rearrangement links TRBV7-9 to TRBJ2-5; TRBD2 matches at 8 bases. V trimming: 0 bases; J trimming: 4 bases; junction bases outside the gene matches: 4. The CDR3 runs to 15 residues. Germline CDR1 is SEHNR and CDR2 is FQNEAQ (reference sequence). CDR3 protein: CASSLASGSGETQYF. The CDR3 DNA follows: TGTGCCAGCAGCTTAGCGAGCGGGAGCGGAGAGACCCAGTACTTC.

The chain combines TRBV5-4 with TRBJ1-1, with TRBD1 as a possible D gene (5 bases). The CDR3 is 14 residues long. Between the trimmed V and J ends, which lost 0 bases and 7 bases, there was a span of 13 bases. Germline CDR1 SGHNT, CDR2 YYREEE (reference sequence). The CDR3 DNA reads TGTGCCAGCAGCTTGGGTGGGGCCCCGCATGAAGCTTTCTTT. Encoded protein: CASSLGGAPHEAFF.

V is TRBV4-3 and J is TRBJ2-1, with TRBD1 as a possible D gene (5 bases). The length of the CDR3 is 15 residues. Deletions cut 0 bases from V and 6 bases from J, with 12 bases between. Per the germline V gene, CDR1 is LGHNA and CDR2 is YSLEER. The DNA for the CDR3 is TGCGCCAGCAGCCAAGAGGAAGGGGTGGGCAATGAGCAGTTCTTC. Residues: CASSQEEGVGNEQFF.

CDR3 protein: CASSIGTGTSRLGVTYEQYF. Written as DNA, the CDR3 is TGTGCCAGTAGTATAGGTACCGGGACTAGCCGCCTCGGGGTTACCTACGAGCAGTACTTC. The chain employs TRBV19 and TRBJ2-7, with 9 bases lining up with TRBD2. CDR1 is LNHDA, CDR2 SQIVND, per germline (reference sequence). The CDR3 consists of 20 residues. The V segment lost 1 base and the J segment 2 bases; nucleotides outside the gene matches: 18.

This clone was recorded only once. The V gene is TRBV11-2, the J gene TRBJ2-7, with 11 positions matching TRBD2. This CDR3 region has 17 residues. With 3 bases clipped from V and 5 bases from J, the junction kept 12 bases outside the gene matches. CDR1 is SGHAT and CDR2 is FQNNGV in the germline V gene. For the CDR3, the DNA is TGTGCCAGCAGCTTCCGAAATACTAGCGGGAGTTCCCACGAGCAGTACTTC. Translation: CASSFRNTSGSSHEQYF.

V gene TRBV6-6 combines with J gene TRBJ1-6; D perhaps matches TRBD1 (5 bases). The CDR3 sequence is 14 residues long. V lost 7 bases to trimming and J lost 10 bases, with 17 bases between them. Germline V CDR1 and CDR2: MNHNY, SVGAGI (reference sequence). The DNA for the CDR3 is TGTGCCAGCACCCTTTATGACCAGGGCTCACCCCTCCACTTT. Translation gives CASTLYDQGSPLHF.

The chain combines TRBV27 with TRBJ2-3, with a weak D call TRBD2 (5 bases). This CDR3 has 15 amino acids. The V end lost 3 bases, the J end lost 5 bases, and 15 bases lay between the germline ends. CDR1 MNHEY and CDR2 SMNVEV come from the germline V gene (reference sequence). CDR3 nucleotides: TGTGCCAGCAGTTTCTATCCTAACGGGGTAGATACGCAGTATTTT. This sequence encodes CASSFYPNGVDTQYF.

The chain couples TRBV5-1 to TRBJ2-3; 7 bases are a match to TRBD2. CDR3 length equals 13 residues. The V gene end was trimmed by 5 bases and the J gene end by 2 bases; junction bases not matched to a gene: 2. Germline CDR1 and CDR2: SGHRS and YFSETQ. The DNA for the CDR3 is TGCGCCAGCAGTGGGGGGGTCACAGATACGCAGTATTTT. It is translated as CASSGGVTDTQYF.

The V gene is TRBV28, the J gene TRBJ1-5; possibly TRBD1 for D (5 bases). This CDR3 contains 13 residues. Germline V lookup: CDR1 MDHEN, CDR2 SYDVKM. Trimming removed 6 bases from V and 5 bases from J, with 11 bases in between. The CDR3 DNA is TGTGCCAGCAGCCGACAGTTCGATCAGCCCCAGCATTTT. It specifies CASSRQFDQPQHF.

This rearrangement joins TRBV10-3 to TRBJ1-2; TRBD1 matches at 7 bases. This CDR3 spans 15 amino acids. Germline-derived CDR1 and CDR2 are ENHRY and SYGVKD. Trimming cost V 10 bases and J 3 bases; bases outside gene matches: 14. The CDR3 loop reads CATAPDVGQDYGYTF. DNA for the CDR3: TGTGCCACCGCGCCCGATGTTGGACAGGACTATGGCTACACCTTC.

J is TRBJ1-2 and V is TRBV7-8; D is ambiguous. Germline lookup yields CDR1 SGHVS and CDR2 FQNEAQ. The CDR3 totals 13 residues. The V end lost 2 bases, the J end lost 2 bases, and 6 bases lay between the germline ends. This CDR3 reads CASSLMSNYGYTF. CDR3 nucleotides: TGTGCCAGCAGCTTAATGTCGAACTATGGCTACACCTTC.

The CDR3 loop is CASIGTITQPQHF. CDR3 DNA: TGTGCCAGCATTGGGACAATAACTCAGCCCCAGCATTTT. J is TRBJ1-5 and V is TRBV28; perhaps TRBD1 as D (6 bases). With 7 bases removed from V and 6 bases from J, the gap between germline ends came to 13 bases. The germline V gene encodes CDR1 MDHEN and CDR2 SYDVKM. This CDR3 region has 13 residues.

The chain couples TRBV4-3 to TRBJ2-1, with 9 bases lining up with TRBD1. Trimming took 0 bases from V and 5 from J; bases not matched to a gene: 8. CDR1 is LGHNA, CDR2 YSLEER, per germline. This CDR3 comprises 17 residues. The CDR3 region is CASSQELGTGKNNEQFF. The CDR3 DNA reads TGCGCCAGCAGCCAAGAGTTGGGGACAGGGAAGAACAATGAGCAGTTCTTC.

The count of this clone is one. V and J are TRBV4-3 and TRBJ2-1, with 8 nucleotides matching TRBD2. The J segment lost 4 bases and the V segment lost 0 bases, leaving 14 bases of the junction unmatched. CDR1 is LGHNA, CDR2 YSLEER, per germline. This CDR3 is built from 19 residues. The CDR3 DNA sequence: TGCGCCAGCAGCCAAGACCCGAACTTAGCGGGAAGGGCATACAATGAGCAGTTCTTC. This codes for CASSQDPNLAGRAYNEQFF.

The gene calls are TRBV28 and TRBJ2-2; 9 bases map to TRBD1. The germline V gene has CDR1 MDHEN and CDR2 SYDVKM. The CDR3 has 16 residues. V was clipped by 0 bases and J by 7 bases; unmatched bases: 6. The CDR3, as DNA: TGTGCCAGCAGTTTATGGGGACAGGGTTTAGGCGGGGAGCTGTTTTTT. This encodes CASSLWGQGLGGELFF. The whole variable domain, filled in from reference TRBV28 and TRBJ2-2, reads DVKVTQSSRYLVKRTGEKVFLECVQDMDHENMFWYRQDPGLGLRLIYFSYDVKMKEKGDIPEGYSVSREKKERFSLILESASTNQTSMYLCASSLWGQGLGGELFFGEGSRLTVL.

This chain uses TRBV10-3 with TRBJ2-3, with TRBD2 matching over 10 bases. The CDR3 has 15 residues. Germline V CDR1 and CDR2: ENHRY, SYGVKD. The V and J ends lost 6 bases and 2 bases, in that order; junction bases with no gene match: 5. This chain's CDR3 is CAIRDGLAVTDTQYF. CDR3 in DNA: TGTGCCATCAGGGACGGACTAGCGGTCACAGATACGCAGTATTTT.

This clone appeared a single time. The CDR3 protein is CASSRQEYSPLHF. CDR3 nucleotide sequence: TGCGCCAGCAGCCGACAGGAGTATTCACCCCTCCACTTT. The V and J genes are TRBV4-3 and TRBJ1-6; D perhaps matches TRBD1 (6 bases). The ends were cut back, 4 bases at V and 8 bases at J, with 9 bases in the middle. The germline V gene has CDR1 LGHNA and CDR2 YSLEER. This CDR3 spans 13 amino acids.

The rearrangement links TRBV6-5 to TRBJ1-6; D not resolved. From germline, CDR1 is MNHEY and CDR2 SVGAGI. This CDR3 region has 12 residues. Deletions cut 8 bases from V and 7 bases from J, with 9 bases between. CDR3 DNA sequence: TGTGCCAGCGGTCAGGCAAATTCACCCCTCCACTTT. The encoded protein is CASGQANSPLHF.

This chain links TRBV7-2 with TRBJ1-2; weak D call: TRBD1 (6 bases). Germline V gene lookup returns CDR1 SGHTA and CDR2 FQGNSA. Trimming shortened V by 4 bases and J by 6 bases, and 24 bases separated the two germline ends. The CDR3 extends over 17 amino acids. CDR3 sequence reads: CASSSHQKGRGTNGYTF. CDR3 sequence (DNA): TGTGCCAGCAGCTCGCACCAAAAAGGAAGGGGGACAAATGGCTACACCTTC.

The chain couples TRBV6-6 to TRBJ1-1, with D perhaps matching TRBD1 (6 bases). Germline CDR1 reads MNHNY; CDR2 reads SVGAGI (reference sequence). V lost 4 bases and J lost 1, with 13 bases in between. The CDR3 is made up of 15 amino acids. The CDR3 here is CASSFQGLGNTEAFF. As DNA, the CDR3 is TGTGCCAGCAGTTTCCAGGGGTTAGGGAACACTGAAGCTTTCTTT.

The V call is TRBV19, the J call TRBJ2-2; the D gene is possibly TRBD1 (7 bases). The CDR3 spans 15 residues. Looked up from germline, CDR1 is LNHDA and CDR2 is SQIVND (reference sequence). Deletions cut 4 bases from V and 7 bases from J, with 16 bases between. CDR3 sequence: CASSTRQGGDGELFF. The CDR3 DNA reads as TGTGCCAGTAGTACCAGGCAGGGGGGAGACGGGGAGCTGTTTTTT. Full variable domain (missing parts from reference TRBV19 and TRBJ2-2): DGGITQSPKYLFRKEGQNVTLSCEQNLNHDAMYWYRQDPGQGLRLIYYSQIVNDFQKGDIAEGYSVSREKKESFPLTVTSAQKNPTAFYLCASSTRQGGDGELFFGEGSRLTVL.

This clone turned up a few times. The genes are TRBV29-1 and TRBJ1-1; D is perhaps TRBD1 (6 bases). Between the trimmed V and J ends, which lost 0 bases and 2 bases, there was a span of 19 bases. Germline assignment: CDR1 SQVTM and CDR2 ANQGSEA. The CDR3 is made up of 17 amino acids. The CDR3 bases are TGCAGCGTTGAAGATCCCCCCACAGGGTCGGTAAACACTGAAGCTTTCTTT. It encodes CSVEDPPTGSVNTEAFF.